This entry features one T cell receptor beta chain sequence. The data were obtained in a study of blood T cell repertoires in COVID-19. Study in general: Sample material is recorded as cDNA or gDNA derived from T cells, B-cell-depleted T cells, or PBMCs.

Cohort 3 donors counted as recovered after two negative PCRs, clearance, or resolved symptoms. The length of the CDR3 is 15 residues. The germline V gene has CDR1 SGHRS and CDR2 YFSETQ. Trimming at V came to 1 base and at J to 5 bases, leaving 1 base not matched to a gene. The repertoire was sequenced with immunoSEQ multiplex PCR; TCRdb's copy has only in-frame clones and lacks some. The data hold a few hundred thousand clones, with roughly 90% observed a single time. Sequenced: PBMCs or T cells enriched from blood (not recorded which). This chain joins TRBV5-1 and TRBJ1-6; 9 bases line up with TRBD1. The TCR originated in a young woman who had recovered from COVID-19. In DNA form, the CDR3 reads TGCGCCAGCAGCTTGAGGACAGGGGATAATTCACCCCTCCACTTT. This gives the protein CASSLRTGDNSPLHF.